One sample yielded the 32 T cell receptor beta chains listed below, sequenced in a study of blood T cell repertoires in COVID-19. The data were produced by immunoSEQ multiplex PCR, yet TCRdb's version contains in-frame clones alone and is incomplete. The sample contains 270,000 or so clones, just over 90% of which appear only once. Sequencing input: PBMCs or T cells enriched from blood (not recorded which). These receptors all stem from a woman in her 40s with acute COVID-19.

The rearrangement joins TRBV5-1 to TRBJ1-3; D is unresolved. The CDR3 extends over 15 amino acids. The ends were cut back, 0 bases at V and 7 bases at J, with 14 bases in the middle. Germline assignment: CDR1 SGHRS and CDR2 YFSETQ. CDR3 loop: CASSLAGSRGNTIYF. The CDR3 coding sequence is TGCGCCAGCAGCTTGGCCGGGAGTCGTGGGAACACCATATATTTT. Combining the CDR3 with reference TRBV5-1 and TRBJ1-3 gives the whole variable domain KAGVTQTPRYLIKTRGQQVTLSCSPISGHRSVSWYQQTPGQGLQFLFEYFSETQRNKGNFPGRFSGRQFSNSRSEMNVSTLELGDSALYLCASSLAGSRGNTIYFGEGSWLTVV.

The rearrangement uses TRBV5-6 and TRBJ2-5; D ambiguous. With 3 bases removed from V and 4 bases from J, the gap between germline ends came to 10 bases. The CDR3 is made up of 13 amino acids. Per the germline V gene, CDR1 is SGHDT and CDR2 is YYEEEE. The CDR3 here is CASSWRSAETQYF. In DNA, the CDR3 is TGTGCCAGCAGCTGGAGATCTGCAGAGACCCAGTACTTC.

The chain has TRBV19 and TRBJ1-2; D is unclear. Per germline, CDR1 LNHDA and CDR2 SQIVND (reference sequence). CDR3 length: 9 amino acids. V dropped 5 bases and J dropped 11 bases, with 6 bases sitting between them. The CDR3 region has the DNA TGTGCCAGTAGTCCCCCTTACACCTTC. This sequence encodes CASSPPYTF.

This rearrangement joins TRBV29-1 to TRBJ2-7; 12 bases map to TRBD2. The CDR3 runs 18 residues. CDR1 is SQVTM, CDR2 ANQGSEA, per germline. The junction had 15 bases not matched to a gene; V was cut back by 3 bases and J by 3 bases. The CDR3 loop reads CSVDSGLAGRPPNYEQYF. CDR3 in DNA: TGCAGCGTTGACAGTGGACTAGCGGGAAGACCCCCGAACTACGAGCAGTACTTC.

CDR3 sequence: CAWSESRYEQYF. The CDR3 DNA is TGTGCCTGGAGTGAGAGTAGATACGAGCAGTACTTC. The rearrangement uses TRBV30 and TRBJ2-7; D uncertain. Per germline, CDR1 GTSNPN and CDR2 SVGIG (reference sequence). The CDR3 loop spans 12 amino acids. The V gene lost 1 base and the J gene lost 4 bases, with 8 bases spanning the gap.

This CDR3 is CSASPFSGRAYWEQYF. The CDR3 DNA reads TGCAGTGCTAGTCCCTTTAGCGGGAGGGCCTATTGGGAGCAGTACTTC. The rearrangement joins TRBV20-1 to TRBJ2-7; 11 positions match TRBD2. With V trimmed by 3 bases and J by 7 bases, 14 bases remained unmatched. Looked up from germline, CDR1 is DFQATT and CDR2 is SNEGSKA (reference sequence). The CDR3 is 16 residues long.

The chain links TRBV28 to TRBJ1-5, with 10 bases aligning to TRBD1. The V and J ends lost 6 bases and 5 bases, in that order; junction bases with no gene match: 13. This CDR3 is 17 amino acids long. The germline CDR1 and CDR2 sequences are MDHEN and SYDVKM. CDR3 sequence reads: CASRDQIGTGDDQPQHF. As DNA, the CDR3 is TGTGCCAGCAGGGACCAAATCGGGACAGGGGATGATCAGCCCCAGCATTTT.

V gene TRBV13 combines with J gene TRBJ2-7, with TRBD2 matching over 10 bases. V trimming: 0 bases; J trimming: 4 bases; junction bases outside the gene matches: 3. The germline V gene has CDR1 PRHDT and CDR2 FYEKMQ (reference sequence). The length of the CDR3 is 15 residues. Written as DNA, the CDR3 is TGTGCCAGCAGCTTAGGGCTAGCGGGAGCGTACGAGCAGTACTTC. Protein: CASSLGLAGAYEQYF.

V is TRBV7-2 and J is TRBJ1-3; 9 positions match TRBD1. Germline CDR1 SGHTA, CDR2 FQGNSA. The CDR3 runs 14 residues. V was clipped by 3 bases and J by 9 bases; unmatched bases: 6. As DNA, the CDR3 is TGTGCCAGCAGCTTCCGGGGACAGGGAGTCACCATATATTTT. Protein sequence: CASSFRGQGVTIYF.

This chain links TRBV5-8 with TRBJ2-7; tentative D call: TRBD1 (5 bases). This CDR3 comprises 15 residues. Germline V gene lookup returns CDR1 SGHTS and CDR2 YDEGEE. Trimming took off 0 bases at V and 6 bases at J, with 16 bases between the two ends. For the CDR3, the DNA is TGTGCCAGCAGCTTGGCGAGCCCTGGTAGGGGCGAGCAGTACTTC. It codes for CASSLASPGRGEQYF.

In this sample, this clone turned up a few times. The J gene is TRBJ1-3, the V gene TRBV18; no clear D. CDR1 KGHSH and CDR2 LQKENI come from the germline V gene. The V gene lost 3 bases and the J gene lost 0 bases, with 12 bases spanning the gap. This CDR3 contains 16 residues. CDR3 sequence reads: CASSPGAVGSGNTIYF. For the CDR3, the DNA is TGTGCCAGCTCACCCGGAGCAGTCGGCTCTGGAAACACCATATATTTT.

V and J are TRBV7-9 and TRBJ1-1, with D perhaps matching TRBD1 (6 bases). Between the trimmed V and J ends, which lost 4 bases and 1 base, there was a span of 13 bases. This CDR3 spans 15 amino acids. Per germline, CDR1 SEHNR and CDR2 FQNEAQ (reference sequence). CDR3 residues: CASSYGNRENTEAFF. The CDR3 region has the DNA TGTGCCAGCAGCTACGGAAACAGGGAGAACACTGAAGCTTTCTTT.

The chain has TRBV19 and TRBJ1-5; the D is unclear. CDR3 length equals 15 residues. The V and J ends lost 5 bases and 3 bases respectively, with 14 bases between them. Germline CDR1 and CDR2: LNHDA and SQIVND (reference sequence). CDR3 DNA sequence: TGTGCCAGTAGTTTGGTGGCACGGGACAATCAGCCCCAGCATTTT. It is translated as CASSLVARDNQPQHF.

The gene calls are TRBV7-9 and TRBJ1-4; 7 bases match TRBD1. V dropped 5 bases and J dropped 8; count of bases not matched to a gene: 11. Germline values: CDR1 SEHNR, CDR2 FQNEAQ (reference sequence). This CDR3 spans 15 amino acids. The CDR3 protein is CASSKEDRPTEKLFF. The CDR3 DNA reads as TGTGCCAGCAGCAAGGAGGACAGGCCAACAGAAAAACTGTTTTTT.

This clone was counted a few times. This rearrangement joins TRBV11-2 to TRBJ2-1, with D tentatively TRBD2 (5 bases). The CDR3 covers 18 residues. From germline, CDR1 is SGHAT and CDR2 FQNNGV. Deletions cut 0 bases from V and 0 bases from J, with 15 bases between. CDR3 sequence: CASSLEGLRAGSYNEQFF. CDR3 coding DNA: TGTGCCAGCAGCTTAGAAGGCTTGAGGGCCGGCTCCTACAATGAGCAGTTCTTC. Variable domain in full (rest from reference TRBV11-2 and TRBJ2-1): EAGVAQSPRYKIIEKRQSVAFWCNPISGHATLYWYQQILGQGPKLLIQFQNNGVVDDSQLPKDRFSAERLKGVDSTLKIQPAKLEDSAVYLCASSLEGLRAGSYNEQFFGPGTRLTVL.

The chain has TRBV19 and TRBJ2-5; TRBD2 aligns across 10 bases. The germline CDR1 and CDR2 sequences are LNHDA and SQIVND (reference sequence). This CDR3 is 15 amino acids long. After removal of 4 bases from V and 6 bases from J, the junction contained 8 bases not matched to a gene. This chain's CDR3 is CASSRASGGSQTQYF. Written as DNA, the CDR3 is TGTGCCAGTAGTAGGGCTAGCGGGGGCAGTCAGACCCAGTACTTC. Filled out from reference TRBV19 and TRBJ2-5, the complete variable domain reads DGGITQSPKYLFRKEGQNVTLSCEQNLNHDAMYWYRQDPGQGLRLIYYSQIVNDFQKGDIAEGYSVSREKKESFPLTVTSAQKNPTAFYLCASSRASGGSQTQYFGPGTRLLVL.

The chain couples TRBV10-3 to TRBJ1-1, with 9 positions matching TRBD1. J lost 7 bases, V lost 4 bases, and 4 bases had no gene match. This CDR3 has 13 residues. Germline V gives CDR1 ENHRY, CDR2 SYGVKD. CDR3 in amino acids: CAISGTGDGEAFF. The CDR3 nucleotides read TGTGCCATCAGTGGGACAGGGGATGGTGAAGCTTTCTTT.

This clone was counted only a few times. The V call is TRBV5-1, the J call TRBJ2-2, with 9 bases aligning to TRBD2. The CDR3 loop spans 17 amino acids. In germline, CDR1 is SGHRS, CDR2 YFSETQ. J gave up 2 bases and V 3 bases, and 8 bases lay outside the gene matches. CDR3 region: CASSSPGLAQNTGELFF. DNA for the CDR3: TGCGCCAGCAGCTCGCCCGGACTAGCGCAAAACACCGGGGAGCTGTTTTTT.

The chain recombines TRBV19 with TRBJ1-2; perhaps TRBD1 as D (5 bases). The CDR3 spans 14 residues. Between the trimmed V and J ends, which lost 5 bases and 4 bases, there was a span of 14 bases. Per germline, CDR1 LNHDA and CDR2 SQIVND (reference sequence). The CDR3 DNA reads TGTGCCAGTAGTCTCCGGACACCCGGCTATGGCTACACCTTC. This encodes CASSLRTPGYGYTF. Combining the CDR3 with reference TRBV19 and TRBJ1-2 gives the whole variable domain DGGITQSPKYLFRKEGQNVTLSCEQNLNHDAMYWYRQDPGQGLRLIYYSQIVNDFQKGDIAEGYSVSREKKESFPLTVTSAQKNPTAFYLCASSLRTPGYGYTFGSGTRLTVV.

The chain carries TRBV5-1 and TRBJ1-1, with D maybe TRBD1 (6 bases). This CDR3 is 17 amino acids long. V was cut by 0 bases and J by 0 bases, with 15 bases left in between. Per germline, CDR1 SGHRS and CDR2 YFSETQ. The CDR3: CASSLGQASYMNTEAFF. The CDR3 nucleotides are TGCGCCAGCAGCTTGGGACAGGCCTCGTACATGAACACTGAAGCTTTCTTT.

J is TRBJ2-7 and V is TRBV24-1; the match to TRBD1 covers 8 bases. Germline values: CDR1 KGHDR, CDR2 SFDVKD. This CDR3 comprises 14 residues. After removal of 3 bases from V and 3 bases from J, the junction contained 3 bases not matched to a gene. The CDR3 DNA reads TGTGCCACCAGTGATCCAACAGGGGGCTACGAGCAGTACTTC. It encodes CATSDPTGGYEQYF.

The DNA of the CDR3 is TGTGCCAGCAGTTACCCGGGGACTAGCGGGAGTTACCACAATGAGCAGTTCTTC. Translation: CASSYPGTSGSYHNEQFF. V and J are TRBV6-2 or TRBV6-3 and TRBJ2-1; TRBD2 agrees at 14 bases. The CDR3 length is 18 residues. Trimming took 2 bases from V and 5 from J; bases not matched to a gene: 8. The germline V gene has CDR1 MNHEY and CDR2 SVGEGT.

This clone came up a few times. This sequence joins TRBV7-2 and TRBJ1-4; perhaps TRBD1 as D (5 bases). Trimming took off 5 bases at V and 3 bases at J, with 7 bases between the two ends. Per germline, CDR1 SGHTA and CDR2 FQGNSA. The CDR3 length is 13 residues. The CDR3 region is CASSRQSNEKLFF. Here the CDR3 DNA reads TGTGCCAGCAGCCGACAGTCTAATGAAAAACTGTTTTTT. Drawing the rest from reference TRBV7-2 and TRBJ1-4, the complete variable domain is GAGVSQSPSNKVTEKGKDVELRCDPISGHTALYWYRQSLGQGLEFLIYFQGNSAPDKSGLPSDRFSAERTGGSVSTLTIQRTQQEDSAVYLCASSRQSNEKLFFGSGTQLSVL.

This chain uses TRBV7-8 with TRBJ1-3; the match to TRBD1 covers 7 bases. The CDR3 has 14 amino acids. V trimming: 1 base; J trimming: 7 bases; junction bases outside the gene matches: 4. Germline V CDR1 and CDR2: SGHVS, FQNEAQ. CDR3 nucleotide sequence: TGTGCCAGCAGCTTAGAACAGGGGTACAACACCATATATTTT. Translation: CASSLEQGYNTIYF.

A word on this clone: The junction departs from the called germline gene at one end, perhaps through a read error. V and J are TRBV15 and TRBJ2-5; 9 bases match TRBD1. CDR3 length: 13 amino acids. Germline CDR1 and CDR2: LNHNV and YYDKDF (reference sequence). The CDR3 DNA sequence: TGTGCCACCAGCGGAGACAGGGGGGAGACCCAGTACTTC. Amino acid sequence: CATSGDRGETQYF.

The V and J genes are TRBV30 and TRBJ1-1; D gene ambiguous. Trimming took 1 base from V and 1 from J, leaving 7 bases between them. This CDR3 spans 13 amino acids. CDR1 is GTSNPN and CDR2 is SVGIG in the germline V gene (reference sequence). The CDR3 bases are TGTGCCTGGAGTGACCTCAGGAACACTGAAGCTTTCTTT. Translation: CAWSDLRNTEAFF.

The CDR3 loop reads CASSFWLLSPLHF. The CDR3 DNA reads TGTGCCAGCAGCTTTTGGCTACTATCACCCCTCCACTTT. The rearrangement uses TRBV7-9 and TRBJ1-6; no clear D. The V end was cut by 3 bases, the J end by 10 bases, with 10 bases between. Germline V gives CDR1 SEHNR, CDR2 FQNEAQ (reference sequence). This CDR3 region has 13 residues.

This sequence joins TRBV7-3 and TRBJ2-3; 7 nucleotides align to TRBD2. Germline V gene sequence: CDR1 SGHTA, CDR2 FQGTGA. The ends lost 6 bases at V and 2 bases at J; junction bases unmatched: 5. The length of the CDR3 is 14 residues. This CDR3 is CASSLAGVTDTQYF. CDR3 coding DNA: TGTGCCAGCAGTTTGGCGGGAGTCACAGATACGCAGTATTTT.

CDR3 sequence: CAWVRQGTGYGYTF. DNA of the CDR3: TGTGCCTGGGTAAGACAGGGGACCGGCTATGGCTACACCTTC. This chain joins TRBV30 and TRBJ1-2; 8 nucleotides align to TRBD1. This CDR3 comprises 14 residues. V dropped 5 bases and J dropped 4; count of bases not matched to a gene: 9. Germline-derived CDR1 and CDR2 are GTSNPN and SVGIG (reference sequence). The full variable domain, in which reference TRBV30 and TRBJ1-2 provide the parts outside the CDR3, is SQTIHQWPATLVQPVGSPLSLECTVEGTSNPNLYWYRQAAGRGLQLLFYSVGIGQISSEVPQNLSASRPQDRQFILSSKKLLLSDSGFYLCAWVRQGTGYGYTFGSGTRLTVV.

J is TRBJ2-1 and V is TRBV19; TRBD2 is a possible D gene (7 bases). The CDR3 has 14 amino acids. Germline values: CDR1 LNHDA, CDR2 SQIVND (reference sequence). The germline V and J ends were trimmed by 5 bases and 6 bases, with 14 bases remaining between them. This CDR3 reads CASSPSGGLNEQFF. CDR3 nucleotide sequence: TGTGCCAGTAGTCCCTCGGGGGGCCTCAATGAGCAGTTCTTC.

The chain employs TRBV19 and TRBJ2-1; 12 bases match TRBD2. CDR1 LNHDA and CDR2 SQIVND come from the germline V gene (reference sequence). The CDR3 sequence is 17 residues long. The V and J ends lost 5 bases and 5 bases, in that order; junction bases with no gene match: 10. CDR3 sequence reads: CASSLRNLAGGNNEQFF. The CDR3 nucleotides read TGTGCCAGTAGTTTAAGAAACCTAGCGGGGGGGAACAATGAGCAGTTCTTC.

This clone was seen only once. The rearrangement joins TRBV3-1 (or the pseudogene TRBV3-2) to TRBJ2-5; 7 bases line up with TRBD2. With V trimmed by 0 bases and J by 1 base, 8 bases remained unmatched. The germline V gene encodes CDR1 LGHDT and CDR2 YNNKEL (reference sequence). The CDR3 has 17 residues. This CDR3 reads CASSQDNLERGQETQYF. The CDR3, as DNA: TGTGCCAGCAGCCAAGATAACCTTGAGCGGGGCCAAGAGACCCAGTACTTC.